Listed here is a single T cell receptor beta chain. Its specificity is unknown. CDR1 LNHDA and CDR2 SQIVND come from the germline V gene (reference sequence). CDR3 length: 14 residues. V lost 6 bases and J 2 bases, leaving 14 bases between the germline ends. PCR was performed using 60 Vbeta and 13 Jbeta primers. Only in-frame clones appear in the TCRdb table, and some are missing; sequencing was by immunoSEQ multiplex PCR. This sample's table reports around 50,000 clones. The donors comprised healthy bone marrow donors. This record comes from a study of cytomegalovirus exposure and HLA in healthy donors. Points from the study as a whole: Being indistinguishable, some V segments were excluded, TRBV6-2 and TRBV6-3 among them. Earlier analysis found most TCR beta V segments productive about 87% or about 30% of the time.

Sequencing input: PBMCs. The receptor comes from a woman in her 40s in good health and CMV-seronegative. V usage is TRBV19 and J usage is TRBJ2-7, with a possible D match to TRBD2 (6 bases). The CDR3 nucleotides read TGTGCCAGTAGCCCCTGGGGGGTGACCTACGAGCAGTACTTC. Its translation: CASSPWGVTYEQYF.